The clone carrying this T cell receptor beta chain was recorded at least ten times. What it binds is not known. The read gets to within 3 residues of the CDR3 end, and the germline J gene fills in the rest. Sequencing input was equivalent genomic DNA from CVID and controls. Only in-frame clones appear in the TCRdb table, and some are missing; sequencing was by immunoSEQ multiplex PCR. In total the sample includes about 37,000 clones, none of them seen once. The data are from a study of T cell clonality in common variable immunodeficiency. Notes on the study in general: Patient heterogeneity in the CVID cohort limited correlations between repertoire features and clinical complications. TCRbeta clonality was increased in CVID versus healthy controls.

Heparinized whole blood, roughly 5 to 8 ml, came from each donor. The CDR3 is made up of 13 amino acids. Trimming cost V 2 bases and J 1 base, with 3 bases left between them. The sequenced sample was peripheral blood mononuclear cells. V is TRBV12-3 or TRBV12-4 and J is TRBJ1-5, with D unresolved. This sequence was found in a person aged 18 to 70 in good health. The CDR3 sequence: CASSLQSNQPQHF. Incomplete CDR3 DNA: TGTGCCAGCAGTTTACAGAGCAATCAGCCC.